One and the same sample provided the 15 T cell receptor beta chains below, sequenced in a study of T cell responses to AZD1222 COVID-19 vaccine. Measured with immunoSEQ multiplex PCR; TCRdb has only the in-frame clones, and not every one. The repertoire holds around 80,000 clones, about 88% seen once, with approximately 11% in the top ten. This specimen was peripheral blood, taken on day 0 of AZD1222 vaccination. These receptors all come from an adult in good health.

This sequence joins TRBV2 and TRBJ2-1, with 7 bases identical to TRBD2. Germline V lookup: CDR1 SNHLY, CDR2 FYNNEI. The J segment lost 14 bases and the V segment lost 3 bases, leaving 10 bases of the junction unmatched. The CDR3 has 13 amino acids. The CDR3 DNA is TGTGCCAGCAGTGAGATGGGGGAGGGGCTGGAGTTCTTC. Encoded protein: CASSEMGEGLEFF.

The V and J genes are TRBV3-1 (or the pseudogene TRBV3-2) and TRBJ2-3; maybe TRBD1 (6 bases). The length of the CDR3 is 16 residues. Germline CDR1 is LGHDT and CDR2 is YNNKEL (reference sequence). Trimming took 1 base from V and 10 from J, leaving 21 bases between them. The CDR3 is CASSQGGGTDSDPQYF. The CDR3 bases are TGTGCCAGCAGCCAAGGAGGGGGAACTGACTCAGACCCGCAGTATTTT.

Worth noting for this clone: This same CDR3 is encoded by further DNA sequences in the sample. The chain has TRBV11-2 and TRBJ1-1; D gene uncertain. Germline CDR1 is SGHAT and CDR2 is FQNNGV. V lost 3 bases and J 1 base, leaving 6 bases between the germline ends. This CDR3 region has 13 residues. In nucleotides, the CDR3 is TGTGCCAGCAGCTTCGGCCGGAACACTGAAGCTTTCTTT. Encoded protein: CASSFGRNTEAFF.

This clone was recorded a few times. The gene calls are TRBV2 and TRBJ1-4; 9 bases are a match to TRBD1. The CDR3 has 13 amino acids. Germline-derived CDR1 and CDR2 are SNHLY and FYNNEI. Germline trimming cut 8 bases from V and 8 bases from J; bases unmatched to any gene: 6. The CDR3 protein is CASGTGSWEKLFF. CDR3 nucleotide sequence: TGTGCCAGCGGGACAGGGAGTTGGGAAAAACTGTTTTTT.

The chain couples TRBV5-1 to TRBJ1-2, with 7 bases fitting TRBD1. The CDR3 sequence is 16 residues long. Germline V CDR1 and CDR2: SGHRS, YFSETQ. V gave up 2 bases and J gave up 1 base; unmatched junction bases: 8. The chain's CDR3 is CASSLSGTAINYGYTF. The CDR3 DNA reads as TGCGCCAGCAGCTTATCCGGGACAGCCATTAACTATGGCTACACCTTC.

The chain joins TRBV28 to TRBJ2-3, with D maybe TRBD2 (5 bases). V was shortened by 9 bases and J by 6 bases, with 13 bases between the two germline ends. Germline V gene sequence: CDR1 MDHEN, CDR2 SYDVKM. This CDR3 contains 12 residues. CDR3 region: CARSESGDTQYF. DNA of the CDR3: TGTGCCAGGAGCGAGAGCGGCGATACGCAGTATTTT.

V is TRBV5-4 and J is TRBJ1-1; D perhaps matches TRBD1 (5 bases). Trimming removed 2 bases from V and 0 bases from J, with 14 bases in between. The CDR3 consists of 16 residues. Germline V gene data show CDR1 as SGHNT and CDR2 as YYREEE (reference sequence). The CDR3 sequence is CASSLGTAAMNTEAFF. The CDR3 DNA reads as TGTGCCAGCAGCTTAGGGACCGCCGCGATGAACACTGAAGCTTTCTTT.

The rearrangement joins TRBV9 to TRBJ2-5; D unresolved. Trimming stripped 1 base from V and 1 base from J, with 5 bases between. Germline values: CDR1 SGDLS, CDR2 YYNGEE. The CDR3 extends over 13 amino acids. CDR3 bases: TGTGCCAGCAGCGTATCCCCCCAAGAGACCCAGTACTTC. Its protein is CASSVSPQETQYF.

V is TRBV19 and J is TRBJ1-4; 7 bases match TRBD1. Germline V gene sequence: CDR1 LNHDA, CDR2 SQIVND (reference sequence). V gave up 7 bases and J gave up 6 bases; unmatched junction bases: 11. The CDR3 is made up of 15 amino acids. CDR3 DNA: TGTGCCAGTACCCTCTCCGGGACAGAGTATGAAAAACTGTTTTTT. This encodes CASTLSGTEYEKLFF.

CDR3 nucleotide sequence: TGTGCCAGCTCACCACGTAACGGCAGGAATGAAAAACTGTTTTTT. It translates to CASSPRNGRNEKLFF. The chain employs TRBV18 and TRBJ1-4; D is ambiguous. The CDR3 is 15 amino acids. The V gene lost 1 base and the J gene lost 5 bases, with 11 bases spanning the gap. CDR1 is KGHSH, CDR2 LQKENI, per germline.

The chain links TRBV5-1 to TRBJ2-4; 7 bases are shared with TRBD2. The germline CDR1 and CDR2 sequences are SGHRS and YFSETQ. Trimming at V came to 8 bases and at J to 0 bases, leaving 14 bases not matched to a gene. The CDR3 has 17 residues. The CDR3, as DNA: TGCGCCAGTCAAAAAACAGGCGGGAGTATAGCCAAAAACATTCAGTACTTC. This gives the protein CASQKTGGSIAKNIQYF. The variable domain in full, completed from reference TRBV5-1 and TRBJ2-4, reads KAGVTQTPRYLIKTRGQQVTLSCSPISGHRSVSWYQQTPGQGLQFLFEYFSETQRNKGNFPGRFSGRQFSNSRSEMNVSTLELGDSALYLCASQKTGGSIAKNIQYFGAGTRLSVL.

The V gene is TRBV30, the J gene TRBJ1-5, with 7 bases matching TRBD1. This CDR3 spans 15 amino acids. The V segment lost 2 bases and the J segment 4 bases; nucleotides outside the gene matches: 8. CDR1 and CDR2 (germline): GTSNPN, SVGIG (reference sequence). This chain's CDR3 is CAWSLTGTANQPQHF. Here the CDR3 DNA reads TGTGCCTGGAGTTTAACCGGGACAGCTAATCAGCCCCAGCATTTT.

The CDR3 DNA reads as TGTGCCAGCAGCTCGGGCTCCTTGGGATACAATGAGCAGTTCTTC. Translation: CASSSGSLGYNEQFF. The J gene is TRBJ2-1, the V gene TRBV11-2; D remains unclear. Trimming took off 4 bases at V and 4 bases at J, with 14 bases between the two ends. The CDR3 totals 15 residues. CDR1 SGHAT and CDR2 FQNNGV come from the germline V gene.

This clone was observed a few times. This chain links TRBV6-5 with TRBJ1-2; unclear D gene. Trimming left V 2 bases short and J 9 bases short, with 16 bases between. Germline CDR1 MNHEY, CDR2 SVGAGI. The CDR3 is made up of 14 amino acids. The CDR3 here is CASSYTSPFTSYTF. CDR3 coding DNA: TGTGCCAGCAGTTACACAAGCCCCTTTACCAGCTACACCTTC.

The chain uses TRBV19 and TRBJ2-5; D gene unclear. Germline CDR1 and CDR2: LNHDA and SQIVND (reference sequence). Trimming removed 2 bases from V and 5 bases from J, with 9 bases in between. The CDR3 covers 13 residues. CDR3 protein: CASSIQVSETQYF. The CDR3 nucleotides are TGTGCCAGTAGTATACAGGTCTCGGAGACCCAGTACTTC. Full variable domain (rest looked up from reference TRBV19 and TRBJ2-5): DGGITQSPKYLFRKEGQNVTLSCEQNLNHDAMYWYRQDPGQGLRLIYYSQIVNDFQKGDIAEGYSVSREKKESFPLTVTSAQKNPTAFYLCASSIQVSETQYFGPGTRLLVL.